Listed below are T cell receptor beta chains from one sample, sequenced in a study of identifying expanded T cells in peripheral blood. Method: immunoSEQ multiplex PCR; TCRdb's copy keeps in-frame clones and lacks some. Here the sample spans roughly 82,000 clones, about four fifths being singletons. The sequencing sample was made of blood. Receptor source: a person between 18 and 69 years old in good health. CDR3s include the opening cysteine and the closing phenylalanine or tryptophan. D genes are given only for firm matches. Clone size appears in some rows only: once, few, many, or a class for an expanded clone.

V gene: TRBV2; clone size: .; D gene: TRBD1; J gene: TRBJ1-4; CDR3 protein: CANDRVSNEKLFF; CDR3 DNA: TGTGCCAACGACAGGGTCTCTAATGAAAAACTGTTTTTT
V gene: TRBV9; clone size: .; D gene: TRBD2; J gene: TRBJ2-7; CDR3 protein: CASSPRLSGRPPEYF; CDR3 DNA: TGTGCCAGCAGCCCCCGGCTTAGCGGGAGACCCCCGGAGTACTTC
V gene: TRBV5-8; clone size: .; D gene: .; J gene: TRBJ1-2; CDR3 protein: CASSLDGFDPSYGYTF; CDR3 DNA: TGTGCCAGCAGCTTGGATGGCTTTGACCCGTCTTATGGCTACACCTTC
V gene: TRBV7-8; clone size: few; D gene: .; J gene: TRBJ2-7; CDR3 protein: CASSLDSTGVDEQYF; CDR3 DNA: TGTGCCAGCAGCTTAGATTCGACAGGAGTGGACGAGCAGTACTTC
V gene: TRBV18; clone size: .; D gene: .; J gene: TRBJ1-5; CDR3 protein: CASSADLSPQHF; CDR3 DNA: TGTGCCAGCTCAGCCGACTTGTCGCCCCAGCATTTT
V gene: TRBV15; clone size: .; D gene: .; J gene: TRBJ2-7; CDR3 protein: CATSFRTGPYEQYF; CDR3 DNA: TGTGCCACCAGCTTCCGGACGGGACCCTACGAGCAGTACTTC
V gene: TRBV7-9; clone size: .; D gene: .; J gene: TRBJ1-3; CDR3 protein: CASSPRVLLGGNTIYF; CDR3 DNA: TGTGCCAGCAGCCCTAGGGTTCTGCTGGGTGGAAACACCATATATTTT
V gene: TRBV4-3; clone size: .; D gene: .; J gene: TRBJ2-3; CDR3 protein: CASSQDGGGGEPDTQYF; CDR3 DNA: TGCGCCAGCAGCCAAGATGGAGGCGGGGGCGAGCCAGATACGCAGTATTTT
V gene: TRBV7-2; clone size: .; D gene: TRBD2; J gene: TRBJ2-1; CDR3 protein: CASSFTGRATANEQFF; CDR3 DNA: TGTGCCAGCAGCTTTACCGGGAGGGCCACGGCCAATGAGCAGTTCTTC
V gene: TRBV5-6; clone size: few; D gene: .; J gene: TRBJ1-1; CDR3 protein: CASSLGRRTEAFF; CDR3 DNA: TGTGCCAGCAGCTTGGGGAGGCGCACTGAAGCTTTCTTT
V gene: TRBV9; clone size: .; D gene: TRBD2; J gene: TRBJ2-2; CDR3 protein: CASTLAGAGGELFF; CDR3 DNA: TGTGCCAGCACCCTAGCGGGAGCGGGCGGGGAGCTGTTTTTT
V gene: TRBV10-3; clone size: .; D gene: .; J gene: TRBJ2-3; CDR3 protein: CAIGRLWADRDTQYF; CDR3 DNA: TGTGCCATCGGCCGGCTCTGGGCGGACCGCGATACGCAGTATTTT
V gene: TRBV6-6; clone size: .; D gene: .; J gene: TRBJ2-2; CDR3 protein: CASSYYRAAGELFF; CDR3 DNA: TGTGCCAGCAGTTACTACAGGGCTGCCGGGGAGCTGTTTTTT
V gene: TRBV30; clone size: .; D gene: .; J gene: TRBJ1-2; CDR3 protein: CAWSVARGGYTF; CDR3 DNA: TGTGCCTGGAGTGTAGCCCGAGGTGGCTACACCTTC
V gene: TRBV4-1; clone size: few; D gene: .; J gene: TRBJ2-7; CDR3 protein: CASSHAVGGEYEQYF; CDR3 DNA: TGCGCCAGCAGCCATGCAGTAGGTGGGGAATACGAGCAGTACTTC
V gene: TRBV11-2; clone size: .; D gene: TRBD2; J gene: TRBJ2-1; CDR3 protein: CASSSEAGGYNEQFF; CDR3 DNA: TGTGCCAGCAGCTCGGAGGCGGGAGGGTACAATGAGCAGTTCTTC
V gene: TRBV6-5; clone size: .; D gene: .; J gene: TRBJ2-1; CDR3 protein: CASRETPYNEQFF; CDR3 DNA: TGTGCCAGCAGGGAAACCCCGTACAATGAGCAGTTCTTC
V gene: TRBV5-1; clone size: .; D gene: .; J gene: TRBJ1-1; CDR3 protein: CASSLAVNTEAFF; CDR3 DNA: TGCGCCAGCAGCTTGGCGGTGAACACTGAAGCTTTCTTT
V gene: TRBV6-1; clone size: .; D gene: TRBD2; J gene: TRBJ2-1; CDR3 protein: CASSEAGPRTSGIWNEQFF; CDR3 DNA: TGTGCCAGCAGTGAAGCGGGGCCCCGGACTAGCGGGATTTGGAATGAGCAGTTCTTC
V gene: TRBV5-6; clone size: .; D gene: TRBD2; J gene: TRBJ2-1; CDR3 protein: CASSVSGSSYNEQFF; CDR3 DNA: TGTGCCAGCAGCGTTAGCGGGAGCAGCTACAATGAGCAGTTCTTC
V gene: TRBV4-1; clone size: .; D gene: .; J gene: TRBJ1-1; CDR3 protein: CASTRGVGTEAFF; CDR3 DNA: TGCGCCAGCACACGGGGGGTGGGGACTGAAGCTTTCTTT
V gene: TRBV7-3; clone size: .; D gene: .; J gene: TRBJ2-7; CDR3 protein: CASTSRSAISSYEQYF; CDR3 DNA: TGTGCCAGCACCTCCCGTTCGGCCATTAGCTCCTACGAGCAGTACTTC
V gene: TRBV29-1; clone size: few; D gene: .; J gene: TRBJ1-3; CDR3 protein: CSAVWDVGNTIYF; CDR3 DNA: TGCAGCGCTGTCTGGGACGTTGGAAACACCATATATTTT
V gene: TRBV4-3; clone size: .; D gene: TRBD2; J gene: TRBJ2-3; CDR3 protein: CASSQGSGVTDTQYF; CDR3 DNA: TGCGCCAGCAGCCAAGGGAGCGGGGTCACAGATACGCAGTATTTT
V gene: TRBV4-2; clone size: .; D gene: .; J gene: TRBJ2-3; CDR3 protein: CASSQNRAGTDTQYF; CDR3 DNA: TGTGCCAGCAGCCAAAACAGGGCGGGTACAGATACGCAGTATTTT
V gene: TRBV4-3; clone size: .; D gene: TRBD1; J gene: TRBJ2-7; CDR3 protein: CASSPWTGSEQYF; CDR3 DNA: TGCGCCAGCAGCCCTTGGACAGGGAGCGAGCAGTACTTC
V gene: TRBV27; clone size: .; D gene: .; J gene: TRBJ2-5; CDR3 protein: CASSPLGKTQYF; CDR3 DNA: TGTGCCAGCAGTCCGCTCGGGAAGACCCAGTACTTC
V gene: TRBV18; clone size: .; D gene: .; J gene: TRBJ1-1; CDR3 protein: CASRKGDTLNTEAFF; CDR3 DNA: TGTGCCAGCCGCAAAGGGGACACCCTTAACACTGAAGCTTTCTTT
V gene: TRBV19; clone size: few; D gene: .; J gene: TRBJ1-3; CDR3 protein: CASSMTGNTIYF; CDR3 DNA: TGTGCCAGTAGTATGACTGGAAACACCATATATTTT
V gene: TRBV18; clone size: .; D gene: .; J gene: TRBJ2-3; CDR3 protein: CASSPPVEDTQYF; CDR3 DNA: TGTGCCAGCTCGCCCCCGGTCGAAGATACGCAGTATTTT
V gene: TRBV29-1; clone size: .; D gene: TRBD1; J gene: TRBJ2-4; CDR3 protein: CSVSPTGGSPLAKNIQYF; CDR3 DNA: TGCAGCGTGAGCCCGACAGGGGGCTCTCCATTAGCCAAAAACATTCAGTACTTC
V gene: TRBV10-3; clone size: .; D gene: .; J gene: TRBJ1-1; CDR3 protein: CAISDGLNTEAFF; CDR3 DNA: TGTGCCATCAGTGACGGACTGAACACTGAAGCTTTCTTT
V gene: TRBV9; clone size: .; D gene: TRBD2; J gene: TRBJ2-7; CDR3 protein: CASSVASGILYEQYF; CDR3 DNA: TGTGCCAGCAGCGTAGCGAGCGGGATCCTGTACGAGCAGTACTTC
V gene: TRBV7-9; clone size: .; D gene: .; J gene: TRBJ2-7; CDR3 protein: CASSLGAATYEQYF; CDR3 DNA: TGTGCCAGCAGCTTAGGGGCAGCAACCTACGAGCAGTACTTC
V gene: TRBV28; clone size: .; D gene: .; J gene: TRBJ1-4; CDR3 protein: CASREREKLFF; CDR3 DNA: TGTGCCAGCAGGGAGCGGGAAAAACTGTTTTTT
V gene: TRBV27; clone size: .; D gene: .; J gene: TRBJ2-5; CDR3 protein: CASKLTWRGGETQYF; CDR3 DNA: TGTGCCAGCAAACTGACGTGGAGGGGAGGAGAGACCCAGTACTTC
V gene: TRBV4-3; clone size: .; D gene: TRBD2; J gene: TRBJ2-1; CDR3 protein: CASSQEATGGSDEQFF; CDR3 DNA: TGCGCCAGCAGCCAAGAAGCTACGGGAGGGTCCGATGAGCAGTTCTTC
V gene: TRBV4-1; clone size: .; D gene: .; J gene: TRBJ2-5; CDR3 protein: CASSQAPTGYISQYF; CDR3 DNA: TGCGCCAGCAGCCAAGCCCCCACCGGGTACATCTCCCAGTACTTC
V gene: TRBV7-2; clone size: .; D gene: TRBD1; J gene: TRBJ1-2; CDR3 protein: CASSLGQGNSYGYTF; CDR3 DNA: TGTGCCAGCAGCTTAGGACAGGGGAATTCCTATGGCTACACCTTC